The 22 T cell receptor beta chains given below trace back to one sample, sequenced in a study of cytomegalovirus exposure and HLA in healthy donors. Clones were sequenced by immunoSEQ multiplex PCR, and TCRdb holds only the in-frame ones, with some missing. The sample shows 150,000 to 250,000 clones, roughly 82% of them seen only once. The source material was PBMCs. The receptor source for this set is a woman in her twenties or thirties in good health and CMV-seropositive.

The chain is built from TRBV29-1 and TRBJ1-1, with TRBD1 as a possible D gene (5 bases). V was shortened by 7 bases and J by 1 base, with 19 bases between the two germline ends. Looked up from germline, CDR1 is SQVTM and CDR2 is ANQGSEA. The CDR3 loop spans 15 amino acids. As DNA, the CDR3 is TGCAGCGCCGTAAGATGGGGCACAAAGAACACTGAAGCTTTCTTT. Translating it yields CSAVRWGTKNTEAFF.

The genes are TRBV7-9 and TRBJ2-1, with 8 nucleotides matching TRBD2. Looked up from germline, CDR1 is SEHNR and CDR2 is FQNEAQ (reference sequence). J gave up 0 bases and V 1 base, and 2 bases lay outside the gene matches. CDR3 length equals 16 residues. The CDR3 bases are TGTGCCAGCAGCTTAGGGAGCGGGAGCTCCTACAATGAGCAGTTCTTC. Translation: CASSLGSGSSYNEQFF.

The J gene is TRBJ2-1, the V gene TRBV20-1; D is undetermined. From germline, CDR1 is DFQATT and CDR2 SNEGSKA (reference sequence). The V and J ends lost 3 bases and 9 bases respectively, with 9 bases between them. The CDR3 has 11 amino acids. This chain's CDR3 is CSASSLGEQFF. In DNA form, the CDR3 reads TGCAGTGCTAGTAGTCTTGGTGAGCAGTTCTTC.

The CDR3 DNA reads as TGTGCCAGCAGCCTTTACAGAGACAGCTACGAGCAGTACTTC. The encoded protein is CASSLYRDSYEQYF. V usage is TRBV2 and J usage is TRBJ2-7, with D perhaps matching TRBD1 (5 bases). Germline loops: CDR1 SNHLY, CDR2 FYNNEI. V was trimmed by 6 bases and J by 3 bases, leaving 15 bases between them. This CDR3 is 14 amino acids long.

The chain recombines TRBV10-3 with TRBJ1-4; 9 positions agree with TRBD1. Germline loops: CDR1 ENHRY, CDR2 SYGVKD. V lost 6 bases and J lost 4; bases outside the gene matches: 6. The CDR3 contains 15 residues. The CDR3 loop is CAISRTGEGNEKLFF. CDR3 coding DNA: TGTGCCATCAGCCGGACAGGGGAGGGTAATGAAAAACTGTTTTTT.

This chain connects TRBV5-1 to TRBJ2-3; TRBD1 matches at 7 bases. This CDR3 contains 16 residues. Germline CDR1 and CDR2: SGHRS and YFSETQ. Trimming cost V 3 bases and J 0 bases; bases outside gene matches: 7. The CDR3 spells CASSSSGTASTDTQYF. CDR3 coding DNA: TGCGCCAGCAGCTCTTCCGGGACAGCTAGCACAGATACGCAGTATTTT. Full variable domain (rest looked up from reference TRBV5-1 and TRBJ2-3): KAGVTQTPRYLIKTRGQQVTLSCSPISGHRSVSWYQQTPGQGLQFLFEYFSETQRNKGNFPGRFSGRQFSNSRSEMNVSTLELGDSALYLCASSSSGTASTDTQYFGPGTRLTVL.

The gene calls are TRBV30 and TRBJ2-7, with D possibly TRBD2 on 6 matching bases. Germline CDR1 is GTSNPN and CDR2 is SVGIG (reference sequence). V was cut by 5 bases and J by 3 bases, with 11 bases left in between. The CDR3 spans 12 residues. Here the CDR3 DNA reads TGTGCCTGGGGGGAGGACGACTACGAGCAGTACTTC. It encodes CAWGEDDYEQYF. The full variable domain, rest sourced from reference TRBV30 and TRBJ2-7, is SQTIHQWPATLVQPVGSPLSLECTVEGTSNPNLYWYRQAAGRGLQLLFYSVGIGQISSEVPQNLSASRPQDRQFILSSKKLLLSDSGFYLCAWGEDDYEQYFGPGTRLTVT.

Judged by abundance, this clone is large (0.1 to 1%). V and J are TRBV7-9 and TRBJ2-7; 8 bases agree with TRBD2. Unmatched junction bases numbered 12, after V lost 4 bases and J lost 1 base. CDR3 length: 17 amino acids. From germline, CDR1 is SEHNR and CDR2 FQNEAQ (reference sequence). CDR3 bases: TGTGCCAGCAGCTCAACTGACTTAGCGGGGAGATCCTACGAGCAGTACTTC. Translated: CASSSTDLAGRSYEQYF.

The gene calls are TRBV5-4 and TRBJ1-1; maybe TRBD1 (6 bases). Germline CDR1 is SGHNT and CDR2 is YYREEE (reference sequence). The V and J ends lost 1 base and 0 bases respectively, with 19 bases between them. CDR3 size: 18 residues. Here the CDR3 reads CASSLRGSMVLVNTEAFF. CDR3 in DNA: TGTGCCAGCAGCTTGAGGGGGAGTATGGTCTTGGTGAACACTGAAGCTTTCTTT. Variable domain in full (rest from reference TRBV5-4 and TRBJ1-1): ETGVTQSPTHLIKTRGQQVTLRCSSQSGHNTVSWYQQALGQGPQFIFQYYREEENGRGNFPPRFSGLQFPNYSSELNVNALELDDSALYLCASSLRGSMVLVNTEAFFGQGTRLTVV.

The chain has TRBV5-1 and TRBJ1-1; D remains ambiguous. Germline V gives CDR1 SGHRS, CDR2 YFSETQ. V shed 5 bases and J shed 2 bases, with 10 bases lying between them. The CDR3 is made up of 13 amino acids. CDR3 residues: CASRPGVNTEAFF. CDR3 sequence (DNA): TGCGCCAGCAGGCCCGGGGTCAACACTGAAGCTTTCTTT.

This chain connects TRBV19 to TRBJ1-5; 10 bases line up with TRBD1. The V and J ends lost 5 bases and 6 bases, in that order; junction bases with no gene match: 13. This CDR3 is built from 17 residues. Germline CDR1 and CDR2: LNHDA and SQIVND (reference sequence). The CDR3: CASSARQGAKVGQPQHF. Here the CDR3 DNA reads TGTGCCAGTAGTGCAAGACAGGGGGCGAAAGTTGGTCAGCCCCAGCATTTT.

V is TRBV9 and J is TRBJ2-7, with 7 bases fitting TRBD2. Trimming at V came to 3 bases and at J to 6 bases, leaving 3 bases not matched to a gene. The CDR3 runs 12 residues. Germline values: CDR1 SGDLS, CDR2 YYNGEE. The CDR3 DNA reads as TGTGCCAGCAGCGGGAGGGAGGGCGAGCAGTACTTC. As protein: CASSGREGEQYF.

The table lists this clone with a few counts. This chain joins TRBV19 and TRBJ1-5, with D possibly being TRBD1 (6 bases). Germline loops: CDR1 LNHDA, CDR2 SQIVND (reference sequence). The CDR3 has 13 amino acids. The V and J ends lost 5 bases and 3 bases respectively, with 8 bases between them. CDR3: CASSWDINQPQHF. CDR3 DNA sequence: TGTGCCAGTAGTTGGGACATCAATCAGCCCCAGCATTTT.

The rearrangement links TRBV7-2 to TRBJ2-7; 8 bases are shared with TRBD1. CDR3 length equals 13 residues. With V trimmed by 2 bases and J by 6 bases, 3 bases remained unmatched. Germline CDR1 reads SGHTA; CDR2 reads FQGNSA. CDR3 amino acids: CASSLRQGREQYF. For the CDR3, the DNA is TGTGCCAGCAGCTTAAGACAGGGGCGCGAGCAGTACTTC.

This CDR3 is CASSGLGEGEQFF. In DNA form, the CDR3 reads TGCGCCAGCAGCGGTCTGGGAGAAGGTGAGCAGTTCTTC. The V gene is TRBV5-1, the J gene TRBJ2-1; the D gene is possibly TRBD2 (5 bases). V lost 4 bases and J lost 9, with 14 bases in between. The CDR3 is 13 residues long. CDR1 is SGHRS, CDR2 YFSETQ, per germline.

V gene TRBV9 combines with J gene TRBJ2-3; 8 bases are shared with TRBD1. This CDR3 is built from 16 residues. Germline trimming cut 0 bases from V and 4 bases from J; bases unmatched to any gene: 7. Germline V lookup: CDR1 SGDLS, CDR2 YYNGEE. Here the CDR3 reads CASSVAHRGSPDTQYF. Written as DNA, the CDR3 is TGTGCCAGCAGCGTAGCTCACAGGGGGAGTCCAGATACGCAGTATTTT.

This chain uses TRBV6-5 with TRBJ2-1, with D perhaps matching TRBD2 (7 bases). V lost 10 bases, J lost 5 bases, and 18 bases lay in between. CDR1 is MNHEY, CDR2 SVGAGI, per germline. This CDR3 spans 14 amino acids. In DNA form, the CDR3 reads TGTGCCACGTCCCGGCGAGGGGGGGACAATGAGCAGTTCTTC. The encoded protein is CATSRRGGDNEQFF.

This chain uses TRBV15 with TRBJ1-3; D gene ambiguous. Per germline, CDR1 LNHNV and CDR2 YYDKDF (reference sequence). Between the trimmed V and J ends, which lost 4 bases and 0 bases, there was a span of 7 bases. This CDR3 comprises 14 residues. The chain's CDR3 is CATSTYSSGNTIYF. The DNA of the CDR3 is TGTGCCACCAGCACCTATTCCTCTGGAAACACCATATATTTT.

CDR3 protein: CASTTGTGVYEQYF. CDR3 nucleotide sequence: TGCGCCAGCACCACCGGGACAGGGGTATACGAGCAGTACTTC. This chain joins TRBV10-2 and TRBJ2-7, with 10 positions matching TRBD1. V shed 7 bases and J 4 bases; nucleotides not matched to a gene: 7. The CDR3 extends over 14 amino acids. The germline V gene has CDR1 WSHSY and CDR2 SAAADI.

The rearrangement links TRBV29-1 to TRBJ2-1; 8 nucleotides agree with TRBD2. Germline V CDR1 and CDR2: SQVTM, ANQGSEA. Trimming took 4 bases from V and 8 from J; bases not matched to a gene: 7. The CDR3 totals 13 residues. This chain's CDR3 is CSVVSGLAHEQFF. In DNA, the CDR3 is TGCAGCGTTGTAAGCGGACTAGCTCATGAGCAGTTCTTC.

V usage is TRBV6-1 and J usage is TRBJ2-3, with 9 nucleotides matching TRBD2. CDR3 size: 18 residues. Germline V lookup: CDR1 MNHNS, CDR2 SASEGT. V lost 3 bases and J lost 0; bases outside the gene matches: 10. The CDR3 nucleotides read TGTGCCAGCAGTGAGTGGAGCGGGAGGACCCGAAGCACAGATACGCAGTATTTT. Protein product: CASSEWSGRTRSTDTQYF.

This chain uses TRBV2 with TRBJ2-7; TRBD2 agrees at 10 bases. The V gene's germline CDR1 is SNHLY and CDR2 FYNNEI. The CDR3 is 15 residues long. Losses at the gene ends were 6 bases for V and 4 bases for J; bases not matched to a gene: 9. The CDR3 sequence: CASRISGRASYEQYF. Written as DNA, the CDR3 is TGTGCCAGCAGGATAAGCGGGAGGGCCTCTTACGAGCAGTACTTC.